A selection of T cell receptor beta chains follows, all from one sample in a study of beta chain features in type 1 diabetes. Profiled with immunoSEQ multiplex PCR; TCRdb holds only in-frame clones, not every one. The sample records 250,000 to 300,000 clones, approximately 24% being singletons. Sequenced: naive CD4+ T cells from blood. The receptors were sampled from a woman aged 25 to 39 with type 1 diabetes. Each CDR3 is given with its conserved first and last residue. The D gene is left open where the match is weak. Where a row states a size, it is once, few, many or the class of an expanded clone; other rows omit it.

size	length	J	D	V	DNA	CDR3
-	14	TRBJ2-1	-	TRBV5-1	TGCGCCAGCAGCTTGGGGGACTCTTACAATGAGCAGTTCTTC	CASSLGDSYNEQFF
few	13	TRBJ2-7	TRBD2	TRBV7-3	TGTGCCAGCAGTCGGGCCGGGGAGGGGGAGCAGTACTTC	CASSRAGEGEQYF
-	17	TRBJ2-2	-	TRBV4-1	TGCGCCAGCAGCCAAATATTGGCGGGGTACCTCACCGGGGAGCTGTTTTTT	CASSQILAGYLTGELFF
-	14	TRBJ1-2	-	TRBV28	TGTGCCAGCAGTTTATCACAGGACGGCTATGGCTACACCTTC	CASSLSQDGYGYTF
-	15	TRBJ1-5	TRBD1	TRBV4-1	TGCGCCAGCAGCCAAGAAGGAGGGGGCGTGCAGCCCCAGCATTTT	CASSQEGGGVQPQHF
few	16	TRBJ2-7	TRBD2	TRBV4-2	TGTGCCAGCAGCCAATCGAGGAAGCGGGAGCCCTACGAGCAGTACTTC	CASSQSRKREPYEQYF
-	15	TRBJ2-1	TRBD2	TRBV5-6	TGTGCCAGCAGCTTAGGGACTAGCGGAGACAATGAGCAGTTCTTC	CASSLGTSGDNEQFF
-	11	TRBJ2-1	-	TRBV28	TGTGCCAGCAGTTCTCAGAATGAGCAGTTCTTC	CASSSQNEQFF
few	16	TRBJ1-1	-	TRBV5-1	TGCGCCAGCAGCTTGGTTGGGGGGGCTATGAACACTGAAGCTTTCTTT	CASSLVGGAMNTEAFF
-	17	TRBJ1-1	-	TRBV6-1	TGTGCCAGCAGTGATGGGCTTCCCGGTCTCCTGAACACTGAAGCTTTCTTT	CASSDGLPGLLNTEAFF
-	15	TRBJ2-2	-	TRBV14	TGTGCCAGCAGCCCCTGGGACACCTACACCGGGGAGCTGTTTTTT	CASSPWDTYTGELFF
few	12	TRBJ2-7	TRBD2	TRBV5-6	TGTGCCTCGGCTAGCGGGAGCCACGAGCAGTACTTC	CASASGSHEQYF
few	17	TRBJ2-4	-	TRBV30	TGTGCCTGGGGGGGGTGGGAGGCAACACGAGCCAAAAACATTCAGTACTTC	CAWGGWEATRAKNIQYF
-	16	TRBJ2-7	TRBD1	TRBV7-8	TGTGCCAGCAGCCAAACCCACGGGACAGGGACCTACGAGCAGTACTTC	CASSQTHGTGTYEQYF
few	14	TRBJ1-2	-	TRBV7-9	TGTGCCAGCAGCCTAAGACAGCCCGTCTATGGCTACACCTTC	CASSLRQPVYGYTF
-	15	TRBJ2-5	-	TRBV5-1	TGCGCCAGCTCTCCCCTCGTGGCGGGCAGGGAGACCCAGTACTTC	CASSPLVAGRETQYF
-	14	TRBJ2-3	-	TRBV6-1	TGTGCCAGCAGTGAAGCGGTTCGGGGGAATACGCAGTATTTT	CASSEAVRGNTQYF
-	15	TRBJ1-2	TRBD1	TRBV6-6	TGTGCCAGCAGTCTATACCCGAGAGGGGGCGGTGGCTACACCTTC	CASSLYPRGGGGYTF
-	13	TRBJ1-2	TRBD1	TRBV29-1	TGCAGCGTGGAACAGGGGCGCGCGTTTGGCTACACCTTC	CSVEQGRAFGYTF
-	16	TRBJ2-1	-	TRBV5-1	TGCGCCAGCAGCTTGGCGATTGGCGGTCAAAACAATGAGCAGTTCTTC	CASSLAIGGQNNEQFF
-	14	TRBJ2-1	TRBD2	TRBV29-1	TGCAGCGTGGCCACTAGCGGGACGTACAATGAGCAGTTCTTC	CSVATSGTYNEQFF
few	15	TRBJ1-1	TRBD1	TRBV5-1	TGCGCCAGCAGCTTGGAAAGACAGGGCAACACTGAAGCTTTCTTT	CASSLERQGNTEAFF
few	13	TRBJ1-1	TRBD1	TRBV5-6	TGTGCCAGCAGCTTGCCCCCGGGACAGGGGGCTTTCTTT	CASSLPPGQGAFF
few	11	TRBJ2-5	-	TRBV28	TGTGCCAGCAGTTGGGCCCAGACCCAGTACTTC	CASSWAQTQYF
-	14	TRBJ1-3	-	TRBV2	TGTGCCAGCAGCCAACAGGGAACTGGAAACACCATATATTTT	CASSQQGTGNTIYF
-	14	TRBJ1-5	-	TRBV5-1	TGCGCCAGCAGCTTGGGGTCAGGGAATCAGCCCCAGCATTTT	CASSLGSGNQPQHF
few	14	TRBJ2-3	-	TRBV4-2	TGTGCCAGTTCACGTACCCGGGACACAGATACGCAGTATTTT	CASSRTRDTDTQYF
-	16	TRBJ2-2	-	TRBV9	TGTGCCAGCAGCGGGTACAGGGTCGGGGACACCGGGGAGCTGTTTTTT	CASSGYRVGDTGELFF
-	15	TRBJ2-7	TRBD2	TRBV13	TGTGCCAGCAGCTACCGACTAGCGGGAGAGAACGAGCAGTACTTC	CASSYRLAGENEQYF
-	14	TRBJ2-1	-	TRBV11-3	TGTGCCAGCAGCTTATCGGCGGAGTACAATGAGCAGTTCTTC	CASSLSAEYNEQFF
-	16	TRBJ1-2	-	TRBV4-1	TGCGCCAGCAGCCAAGATCAACCAGGGATTAGCTATGGCTACACCTTC	CASSQDQPGISYGYTF
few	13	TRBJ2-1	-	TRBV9	TGTGCCAGCAGCGCCGCCGGGGGAATTGAGCAGTTCTTC	CASSAAGGIEQFF
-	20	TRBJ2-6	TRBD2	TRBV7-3	TGTGCCAGCAGCTTAACGTTGGGACTAGCGGGAGAATTAGGGGCCAACGTCCTGACTTTC	CASSLTLGLAGELGANVLTF
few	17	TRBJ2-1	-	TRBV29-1	TGCAGCGTTGAGGGCACAGGGGGGGTTCCCTTAGGGAATGAGCAGTTCTTC	CSVEGTGGVPLGNEQFF
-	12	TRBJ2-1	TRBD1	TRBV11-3	TGTGCCAGCAGCTTGCAGACAGGGGAGCAGTTCTTC	CASSLQTGEQFF
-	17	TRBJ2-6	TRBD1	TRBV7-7	TGTGCTAGCAGCGAAGGGACAGGTCCATCTGGGGCCAACGTCCTGACTTTC	CASSEGTGPSGANVLTF
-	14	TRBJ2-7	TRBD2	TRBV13	TGTGCCAGCCAACGGGCGGGAGGGCTAAACGAGCAGTACTTC	CASQRAGGLNEQYF
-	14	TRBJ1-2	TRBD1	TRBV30	TGTGCCTGGACCCCCCCGGACAGGGATTCTGGCTACACCTTC	CAWTPPDRDSGYTF
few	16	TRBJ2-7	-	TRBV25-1	TGTGCCAGCAGTGAACCGGGGAATATTAATTCCTACGAGCAGTACTTC	CASSEPGNINSYEQYF
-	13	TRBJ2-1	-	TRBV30	TGTGCCTGGATGGGGGGTGGTCTGAATGAGCAGTTCTTC	CAWMGGGLNEQFF
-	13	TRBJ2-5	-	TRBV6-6	TGTGCCAGCAGTTACCATGGGGGCGAGACCCAGTACTTC	CASSYHGGETQYF
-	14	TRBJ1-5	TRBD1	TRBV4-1	TGCGCCAGCAGCCGACAGGGTGCGAATCAGCCCCAGCATTTT	CASSRQGANQPQHF
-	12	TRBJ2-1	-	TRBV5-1	TGCGCCAGCAGCTTTGATAATAGTGAGCAGTTCTTC	CASSFDNSEQFF
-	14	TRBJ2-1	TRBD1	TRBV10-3	TGTGCCATCAGTCCGGGACAGGGGTCGAATGAGCAGTTCTTC	CAISPGQGSNEQFF
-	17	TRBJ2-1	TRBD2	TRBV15	TGTGCCACCAGCAGAGAACGACTAGCGGTTTCCTACAATGAGCAGTTCTTC	CATSRERLAVSYNEQFF
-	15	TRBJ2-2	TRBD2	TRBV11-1	TGTGCCAGCAGACCCGGACTAGCAAACACCGGGGAGCTGTTTTTT	CASRPGLANTGELFF
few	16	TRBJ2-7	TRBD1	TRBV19	TGTGCCAGTAGTAGAACCGGGACAGGGCTTCTCTACGAGCAGTACTTC	CASSRTGTGLLYEQYF
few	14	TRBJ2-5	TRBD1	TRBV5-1	TGCGCCAGCAGCCTGGGACAGGGGCAAGAGACCCAGTACTTC	CASSLGQGQETQYF
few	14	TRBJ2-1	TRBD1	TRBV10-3	TGTGCCATCAGTCCCGGGACAGGGCGGGATGAGCAGTTCTTC	CAISPGTGRDEQFF
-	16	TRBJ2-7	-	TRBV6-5	TGTGCCAGCAGTTACTCGACACTAGGCGGCTCCTACGAGCAGTACTTC	CASSYSTLGGSYEQYF
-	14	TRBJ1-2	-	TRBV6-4	TGTGCCAGCAGTGACTTTCCCCAGGGCTATGGCTACACCTTC	CASSDFPQGYGYTF
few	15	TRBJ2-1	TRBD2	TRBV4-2	TGTGCCAGCAGCCAAGAGGGACTAGGATACAATGAGCAGTTCTTC	CASSQEGLGYNEQFF
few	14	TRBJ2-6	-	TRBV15	TGTGCCACCAGCGGCCGTTCTGGGGCCAACGTCCTGACTTTC	CATSGRSGANVLTF
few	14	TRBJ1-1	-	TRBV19	TGTGCCAGTAGTACTCTCGGACAGAACACTGAAGCTTTCTTT	CASSTLGQNTEAFF
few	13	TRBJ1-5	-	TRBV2	TGTGCCAGCAGTCCGGAGGGCAATCAGCCCCAGCATTTT	CASSPEGNQPQHF